The 5 T cell receptor beta chains below were found in one sample sequenced in a study of OX40 agonist ivuxolimab in advanced cancers. This table comes from immunoSEQ multiplex PCR, and its TCRdb copy is limited to in-frame clones, with some not included. The data show 70,000 to 85,000 clones, with around 87% seen just once and approximately 1.4% held by the top ten. The sequences come from CD4+ or CD8+ T cells sorted from blood, collected in a trial of the OX40 agonist ivuxolimab. These receptors came from an adult with an advanced solid tumor such as melanoma, head and neck, liver or kidney cancer.

The DNA for the CDR3 is TGTGCCAGCAGCGTTCGACTAGCGGCTAACACCGGGGAGCTGTTTTTT. It encodes CASSVRLAANTGELFF. This rearrangement joins TRBV9 to TRBJ2-2; TRBD2 matches at 9 bases. Germline values: CDR1 SGDLS, CDR2 YYNGEE. This CDR3 has 16 residues. Germline trimming cut 2 bases from V and 2 bases from J; bases unmatched to any gene: 4.

The chain carries TRBV5-8 and TRBJ2-7; D perhaps matches TRBD1 (6 bases). The CDR3 is made up of 14 amino acids. Trimming cost V 0 bases and J 4 bases, with 11 bases left between them. Germline CDR1 is SGHTS and CDR2 is YDEGEE. The CDR3, as DNA: TGTGCCAGCAGCTTGGGTCCAGGGGAGTACGAGCAGTACTTC. Translated, it gives CASSLGPGEYEQYF.

This sequence joins TRBV10-3 and TRBJ2-1; D is perhaps TRBD1 or TRBD2 (5 bases each). Germline-derived CDR1 and CDR2 are ENHRY and SYGVKD. The CDR3 spans 14 residues. V shed 10 bases and J shed 9 bases, with 22 bases lying between them. The CDR3 coding sequence is TGTGCCACTCATGAGGGGCCGGTTAAAGTTGAGCAGTTCTTC. Its translation: CATHEGPVKVEQFF.

The rearrangement uses TRBV6-1 and TRBJ2-1, with 13 bases fitting TRBD2. From germline, CDR1 is MNHNS and CDR2 SASEGT. V gave up 6 bases and J gave up 5 bases; unmatched junction bases: 13. The CDR3 runs to 18 residues. The CDR3 DNA follows: TGTGCCAGCAGGGAACCATGGACTAGCGGGGGCCGGGACAATGAGCAGTTCTTC. This encodes CASREPWTSGGRDNEQFF.

The rearrangement joins TRBV19 to TRBJ2-7; D might be TRBD1 or TRBD2, each matching 5 bases. The CDR3 is 16 amino acids. Trimming stripped 8 bases from V and 2 bases from J, with 22 bases between. CDR1 is LNHDA, CDR2 SQIVND, per germline (reference sequence). The CDR3 spells CASGGLTGPTPYEQYF. The DNA for the CDR3 is TGTGCCAGTGGAGGACTCACGGGACCGACCCCCTACGAGCAGTACTTC. The variable domain in full, with the rest retrieved from reference TRBV19 and TRBJ2-7, is DGGITQSPKYLFRKEGQNVTLSCEQNLNHDAMYWYRQDPGQGLRLIYYSQIVNDFQKGDIAEGYSVSREKKESFPLTVTSAQKNPTAFYLCASGGLTGPTPYEQYFGPGTRLTVT.